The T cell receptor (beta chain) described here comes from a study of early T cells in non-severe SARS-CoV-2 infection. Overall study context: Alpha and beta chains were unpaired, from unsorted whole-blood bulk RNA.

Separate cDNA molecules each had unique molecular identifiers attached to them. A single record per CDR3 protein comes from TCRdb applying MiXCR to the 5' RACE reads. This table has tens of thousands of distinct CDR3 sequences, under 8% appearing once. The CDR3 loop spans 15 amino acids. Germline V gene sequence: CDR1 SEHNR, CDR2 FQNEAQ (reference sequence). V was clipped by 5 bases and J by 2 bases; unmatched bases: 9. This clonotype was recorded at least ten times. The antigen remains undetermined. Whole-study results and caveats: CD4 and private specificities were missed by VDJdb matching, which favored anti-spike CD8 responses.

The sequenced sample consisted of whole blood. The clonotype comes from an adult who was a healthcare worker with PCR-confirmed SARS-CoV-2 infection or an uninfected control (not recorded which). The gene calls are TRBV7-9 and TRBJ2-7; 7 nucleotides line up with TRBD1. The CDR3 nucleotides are TGTGCCAGCAGCCGTTACCGGGACAGAACCTACGAGCAGTACTTC. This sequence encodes CASSRYRDRTYEQYF.